This T cell receptor (beta chain) originates from a study of T-cell reconstitution after alpha-beta-depleted transplantation in children. Study conclusions and caveats: Newly generated T cells supplied most T-cell counts and diversity one year post-transplant.

It was with unique molecular identifiers that the TCRbeta library was prepared. TCRdb used MiXCR to reprocess the PCR reads, holding one entry per CDR3 protein. Of under 750,000 distinct CDR3 sequences in the sample, 23% were seen once. Points on this clonotype: Its target is not known.

CDR1 and CDR2 (germline): SGHTA, FQGNSA. Trimming took 4 bases from V and 1 from J, leaving 10 bases between them. The CDR3 has 14 residues. The rearrangement uses TRBV7-2 and TRBJ1-1; D uncertain. The clonotype originates from a boy under three years old who had a stem cell transplant for acute myeloid leukemia, so the T cells may come from the graft donor. The sample in question was PBMCs, mostly from graft donor cells, obtained 360 days after TCRalphabeta/CD19-depleted stem cell transplant. The CDR3 region has the DNA TGTGCCAGCAGCTCCTACCAAGCGAACACTGAAGCTTTCTTT. Its translation: CASSSYQANTEAFF.